This TCR beta chain was recovered during a study of blood T cell repertoires in COVID-19 (TCRdb year 2020). Regarding the research as a whole: Samples covering the acute and convalescent phases of COVID-19 were provided by collaborators in the United States, Italy and Spain. Deeply sampled blood TCRbeta repertoires from subjects exposed to, actively infected with, or recovered from COVID-19 were included in the dataset. Samples came from the ongoing ImmuneRACE study (first 160 participants) plus 1,254 subjects from 6 global collaborators. The prospective study material was composed of cDNA or gDNA derived from T cells, B-cell-depleted T cells, or PBMCs. The repertoires were made available in a free public database intended to serve as a resource for research on the immune response to SARS-CoV-2. HLA class I and class II types, where available, came from metadata supplied by the sample provider rather than from assay-based typing. Nearly every sample came with metadata listing a de-identified subject ID, COVID-19 status, age in years and sex. Beyond this particular receptor, the publication reports: The amount of clinical and demographic metadata varied by source and participant and was provided uncurated.

The germline ends are 5 bases apart after V is trimmed by 2 bases and J by 6 bases. The germline V gene supplies CDR1 MNHEY and CDR2 SVGAGI. The CDR3 contains 13 residues, cysteine and phenylalanine counted. Kept here is only the CDR3 DNA, which spans 39 bases and is read in frame from base 1. Collaborating institutions collected whole blood in K2EDTA tubes following their own protocols. For TCRbeta analysis, collaborators shipped samples as frozen whole blood, isolated PBMCs, or DNA extracted from either of those sample types. TCRbeta CDR3 regions were amplified from genomic DNA using the immunoSEQ Assay, a bias-controlled multiplex PCR. The study's processing was this. The number of nucleated cells in each sample was estimated by amplification of reference gene primers within the assay. To quantify the absolute abundance of each unique TCRbeta CDR3 rearrangement, sequence reads were collapsed and filtered. For each sample, productive Simpson clonality was calculated as the square root of Simpson's diversity index over productive rearrangements. The table comes from immuneACCESS by way of TCRdb, which keeps in-frame sequences with V and J called. Part of the clones is missing from these tables; in studies checked, under half for an unresolved V gene and the rest for unknown reasons. Clone size and V and J calls were adopted from that table, with D and trimming inferred from the DNA. Present in this sample are tens of thousands of clones, roughly 90% of which were seen just once. The top ten clonotypes cover less than 2% of the sample.

For this clone: What this receptor recognizes is not known. Within one base of it there is no much larger clone, and no base qualities were kept.

The specimen was peripheral blood. The receptor's source is a human donor with active COVID-19. The donor label of this sample is uncertain. Here the chain combines TRBV6-5 and TRBJ1-6; TRBD1 is perhaps the D gene, given 5 matching bases. Here is the DNA: TGTGCCAGCAGTTACAGGGGTAATTCACCCCTCCACTTT. Translated, this gives CASSYRGNSPLHF.